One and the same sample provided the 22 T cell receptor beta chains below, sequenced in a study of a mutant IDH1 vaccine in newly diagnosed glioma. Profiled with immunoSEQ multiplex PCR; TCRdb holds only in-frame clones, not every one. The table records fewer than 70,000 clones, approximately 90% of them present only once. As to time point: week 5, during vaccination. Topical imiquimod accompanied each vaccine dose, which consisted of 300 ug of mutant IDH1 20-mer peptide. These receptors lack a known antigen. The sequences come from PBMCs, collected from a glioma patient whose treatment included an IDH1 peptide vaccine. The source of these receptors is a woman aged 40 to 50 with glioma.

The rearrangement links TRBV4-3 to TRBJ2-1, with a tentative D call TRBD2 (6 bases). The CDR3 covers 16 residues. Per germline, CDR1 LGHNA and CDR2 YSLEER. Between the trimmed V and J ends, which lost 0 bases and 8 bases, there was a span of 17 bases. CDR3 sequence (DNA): TGCGCCAGCAGCCAAGACTTCGGGACTGCATTCTATGAGCAGTTCTTC. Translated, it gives CASSQDFGTAFYEQFF.

CDR3 coding DNA: TGTGCCAGTTTGAACACTGAAGCTTTCTTT. It translates to CASLNTEAFF. V and J are TRBV2 and TRBJ1-1; the D is unclear. Germline V gene lookup returns CDR1 SNHLY and CDR2 FYNNEI. V was cut by 9 bases and J by 0 bases, with 2 bases left in between. The CDR3 totals 10 residues.

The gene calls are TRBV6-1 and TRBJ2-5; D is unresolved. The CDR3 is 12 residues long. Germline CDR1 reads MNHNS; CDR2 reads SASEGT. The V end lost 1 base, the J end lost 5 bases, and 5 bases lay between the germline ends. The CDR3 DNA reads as TGTGCCAGCAGTGAAGAGTTCGAGACCCAGTACTTC. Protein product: CASSEEFETQYF.

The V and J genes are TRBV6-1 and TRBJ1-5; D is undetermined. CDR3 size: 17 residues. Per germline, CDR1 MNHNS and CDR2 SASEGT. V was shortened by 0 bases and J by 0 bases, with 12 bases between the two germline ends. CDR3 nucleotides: TGTGCCAGCAGTGAAGCGCTTCGGAGAACTAGCAATCAGCCCCAGCATTTT. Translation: CASSEALRRTSNQPQHF.

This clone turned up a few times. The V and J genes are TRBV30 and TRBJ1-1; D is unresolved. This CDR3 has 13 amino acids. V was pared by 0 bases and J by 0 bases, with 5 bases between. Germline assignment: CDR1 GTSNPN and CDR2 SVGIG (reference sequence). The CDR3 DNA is TGTGCCTGGAGTGTCCAGATGAACACTGAAGCTTTCTTT. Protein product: CAWSVQMNTEAFF.

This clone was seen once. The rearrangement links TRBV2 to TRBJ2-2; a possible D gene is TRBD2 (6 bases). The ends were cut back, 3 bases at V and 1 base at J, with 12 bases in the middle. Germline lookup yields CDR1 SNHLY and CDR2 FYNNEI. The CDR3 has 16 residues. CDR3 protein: CASSDGVAVNTGELFF. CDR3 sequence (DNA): TGTGCCAGCAGTGACGGGGTAGCGGTGAACACCGGGGAGCTGTTTTTT.

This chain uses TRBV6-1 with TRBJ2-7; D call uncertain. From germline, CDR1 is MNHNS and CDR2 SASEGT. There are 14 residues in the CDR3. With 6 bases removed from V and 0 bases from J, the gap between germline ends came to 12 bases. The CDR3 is CASRADGVSYEQYF. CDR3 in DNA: TGTGCCAGCAGAGCCGACGGAGTCTCCTACGAGCAGTACTTC.

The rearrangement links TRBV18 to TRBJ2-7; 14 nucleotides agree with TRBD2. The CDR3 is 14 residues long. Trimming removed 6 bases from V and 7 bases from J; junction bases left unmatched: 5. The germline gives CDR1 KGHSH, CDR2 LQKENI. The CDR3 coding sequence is TGTGCCAGCTCGTGGGGACTAGCGGGAGCGGAGCAGTACTTC. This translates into CASSWGLAGAEQYF. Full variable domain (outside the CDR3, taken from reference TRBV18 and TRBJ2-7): NAGVMQNPRHLVRRRGQEARLRCSPMKGHSHVYWYRQLPEEGLKFMVYLQKENIIDESGMPKERFSAEFPKEGPSILRIQQVVRGDSAAYFCASSWGLAGAEQYFGPGTRLTVT.

CDR3 region: CASSSQYTQYF. Written as DNA, the CDR3 is TGTGCCAGCAGCTCCCAGTATACGCAGTATTTT. The rearrangement uses TRBV7-2 and TRBJ2-3; D is undetermined. There are 11 residues in the CDR3. Germline V gives CDR1 SGHTA, CDR2 FQGNSA. The ends were cut back, 4 bases at V and 7 bases at J, with 6 bases in the middle.

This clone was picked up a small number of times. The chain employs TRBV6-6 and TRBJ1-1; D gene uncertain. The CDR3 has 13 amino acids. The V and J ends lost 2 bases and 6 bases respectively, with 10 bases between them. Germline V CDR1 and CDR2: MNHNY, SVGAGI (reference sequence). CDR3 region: CASSYSLSAEAFF. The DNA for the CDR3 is TGTGCCAGCAGTTACAGTTTGAGCGCTGAAGCTTTCTTT.

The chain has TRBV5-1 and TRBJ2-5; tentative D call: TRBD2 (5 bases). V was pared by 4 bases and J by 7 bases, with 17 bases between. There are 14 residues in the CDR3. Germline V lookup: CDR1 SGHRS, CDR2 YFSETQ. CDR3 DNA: TGCGCCAGCAGCGGACTCACCCATATCGGGACCCAGTACTTC. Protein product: CASSGLTHIGTQYF.

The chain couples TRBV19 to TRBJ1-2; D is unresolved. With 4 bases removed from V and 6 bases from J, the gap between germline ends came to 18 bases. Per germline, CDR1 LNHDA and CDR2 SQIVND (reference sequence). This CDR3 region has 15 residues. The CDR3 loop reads CASSTQLVWLDGYTF. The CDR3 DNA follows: TGTGCCAGTAGTACCCAATTGGTCTGGCTCGATGGCTACACCTTC.

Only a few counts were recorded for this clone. Written as DNA, the CDR3 is TGCGCCAGCACAAACAAGGACAGGGGAGAAGCTTTCTTT. Translating gives CASTNKDRGEAFF. The V and J genes are TRBV5-1 and TRBJ1-1; the match to TRBD1 covers 9 bases. The CDR3 contains 13 residues. Losses at the gene ends were 6 bases for V and 8 bases for J; bases not matched to a gene: 8. Germline CDR1 SGHRS, CDR2 YFSETQ.

CDR3: CASSLVEGNEKLFF. The CDR3, as DNA: TGTGCCAGCAGCTTAGTGGAGGGGAATGAAAAACTGTTTTTT. The V call is TRBV7-9, the J call TRBJ1-4, with a possible D match to TRBD1 (5 bases). Germline CDR1 SEHNR, CDR2 FQNEAQ (reference sequence). V gave up 1 base and J gave up 5 bases, with 8 bases separating them. The CDR3 sequence is 14 residues long.

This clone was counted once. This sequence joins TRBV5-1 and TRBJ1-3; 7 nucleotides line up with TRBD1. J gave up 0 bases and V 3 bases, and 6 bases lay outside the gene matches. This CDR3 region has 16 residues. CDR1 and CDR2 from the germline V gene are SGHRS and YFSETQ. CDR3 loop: CASSYQWTGSGNTIYF. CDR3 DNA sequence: TGCGCCAGCAGCTATCAATGGACAGGCTCTGGAAACACCATATATTTT.

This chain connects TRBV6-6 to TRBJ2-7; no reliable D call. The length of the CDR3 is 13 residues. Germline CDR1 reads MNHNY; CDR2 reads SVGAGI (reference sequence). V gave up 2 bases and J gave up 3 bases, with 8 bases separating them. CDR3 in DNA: TGTGCCAGCAGTTACGACGGGCACTACGAGCAGTACTTC. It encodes CASSYDGHYEQYF.

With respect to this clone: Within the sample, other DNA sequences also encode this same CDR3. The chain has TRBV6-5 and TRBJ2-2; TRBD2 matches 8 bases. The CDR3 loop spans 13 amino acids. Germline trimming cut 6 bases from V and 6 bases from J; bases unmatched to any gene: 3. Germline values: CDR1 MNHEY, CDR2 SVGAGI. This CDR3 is CASRLGLAGELFF. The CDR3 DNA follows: TGTGCCAGCAGACTGGGACTAGCCGGGGAGCTGTTTTTT.

The CDR3 reads CASSLGQEVNEQFF. The CDR3 bases are TGCGCCAGCAGCTTGGGACAGGAGGTAAATGAGCAGTTCTTC. This chain uses TRBV5-1 with TRBJ2-1; maybe TRBD1 (6 bases). The CDR3 has 14 amino acids. Germline CDR1 SGHRS, CDR2 YFSETQ. V lost 0 bases and J 7 bases, leaving 11 bases between the germline ends.

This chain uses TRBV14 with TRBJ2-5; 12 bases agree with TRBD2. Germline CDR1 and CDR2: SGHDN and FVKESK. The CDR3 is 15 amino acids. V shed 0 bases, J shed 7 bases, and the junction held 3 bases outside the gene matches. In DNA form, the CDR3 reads TGTGCCAGCAGCCAAGATCTAGCGGGAGGGAGGACCCAGTACTTC. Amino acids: CASSQDLAGGRTQYF.

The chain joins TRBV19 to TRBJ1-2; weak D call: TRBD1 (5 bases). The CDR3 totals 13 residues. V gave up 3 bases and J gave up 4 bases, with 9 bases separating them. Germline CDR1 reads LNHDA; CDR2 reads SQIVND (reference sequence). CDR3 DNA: TGTGCCAGTAGTATTCAGGGATTCTATGGCTACACCTTC. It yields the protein CASSIQGFYGYTF.

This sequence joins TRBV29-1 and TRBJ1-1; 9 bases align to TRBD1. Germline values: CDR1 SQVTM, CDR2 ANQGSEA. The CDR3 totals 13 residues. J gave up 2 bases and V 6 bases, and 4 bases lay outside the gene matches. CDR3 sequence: CSVTDRGNTEAFF. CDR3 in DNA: TGCAGCGTGACGGACAGGGGTAACACTGAAGCTTTCTTT.

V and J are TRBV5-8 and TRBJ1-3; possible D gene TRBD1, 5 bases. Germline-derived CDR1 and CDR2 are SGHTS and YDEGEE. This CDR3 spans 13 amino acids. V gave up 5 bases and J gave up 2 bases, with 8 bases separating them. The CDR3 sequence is CASRGRAGNTIYF. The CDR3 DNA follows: TGTGCCAGCAGGGGCAGGGCTGGAAACACCATATATTTT.